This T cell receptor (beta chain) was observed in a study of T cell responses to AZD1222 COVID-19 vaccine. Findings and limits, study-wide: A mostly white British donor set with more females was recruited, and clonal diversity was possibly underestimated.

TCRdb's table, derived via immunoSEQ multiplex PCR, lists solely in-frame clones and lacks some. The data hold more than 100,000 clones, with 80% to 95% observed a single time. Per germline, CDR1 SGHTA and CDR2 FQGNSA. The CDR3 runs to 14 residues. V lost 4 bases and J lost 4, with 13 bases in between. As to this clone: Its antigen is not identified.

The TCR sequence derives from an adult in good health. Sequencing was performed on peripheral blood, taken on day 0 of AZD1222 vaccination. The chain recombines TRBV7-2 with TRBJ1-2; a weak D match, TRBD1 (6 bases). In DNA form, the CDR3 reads TGTGCCAGCAGCTCACAGGGTTTGTCCTATGGCTACACCTTC. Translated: CASSSQGLSYGYTF.